This T cell receptor (beta chain) was obtained from a study of OX40 agonist ivuxolimab in advanced cancers. Study-level results: Undetermined was the antigen specificity of the expanded peripheral T cells.

From germline, CDR1 is LNHDA and CDR2 SQIVND (reference sequence). The CDR3 has 14 residues. Trimming took 5 bases from V and 7 from J; bases not matched to a gene: 9. Method: immunoSEQ multiplex PCR; TCRdb's copy keeps in-frame clones and lacks some. The data show tens of thousands of clones, with around 80% seen just once and approximately 6.8% held by the top ten. Regarding this clone: Its antigen is not known.

The chain recombines TRBV19 with TRBJ2-7; 9 nucleotides agree with TRBD1. The TCR sequence derives from an adult with an advanced solid tumor such as melanoma, head and neck, liver or kidney cancer. This sample comprised CD4+ or CD8+ T cells sorted from blood, obtained in a trial of the OX40 agonist ivuxolimab. The CDR3 protein is CASSSRDRDIEQYF. The DNA for the CDR3 is TGTGCCAGTAGTTCCCGGGACAGGGACATTGAGCAGTACTTC.